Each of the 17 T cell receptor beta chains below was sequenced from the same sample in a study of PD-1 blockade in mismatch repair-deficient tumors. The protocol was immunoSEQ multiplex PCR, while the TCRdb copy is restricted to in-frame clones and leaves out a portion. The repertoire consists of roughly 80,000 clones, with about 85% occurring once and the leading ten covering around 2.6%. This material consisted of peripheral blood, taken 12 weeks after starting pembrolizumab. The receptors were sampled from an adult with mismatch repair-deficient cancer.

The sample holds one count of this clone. The CDR3 coding sequence is TGCGCCAGCAGCCAAGAATGGGGGGCGCGAGGTCAGCCCCAGCATTTT. It codes for CASSQEWGARGQPQHF. The V gene is TRBV4-3, the J gene TRBJ1-5; D might be TRBD1 (6 bases). This CDR3 is 16 amino acids long. With 0 bases removed from V and 6 bases from J, the gap between germline ends came to 15 bases. Germline-derived CDR1 and CDR2 are LGHNA and YSLEER.

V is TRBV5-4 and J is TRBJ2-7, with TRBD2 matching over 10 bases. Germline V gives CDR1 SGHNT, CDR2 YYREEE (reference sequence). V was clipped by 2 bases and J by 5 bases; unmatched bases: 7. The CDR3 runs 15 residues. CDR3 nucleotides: TGTGCCAGCAGCTTTAAGCGGGAGGGCCTCCACGAGCAGTACTTC. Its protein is CASSFKREGLHEQYF.

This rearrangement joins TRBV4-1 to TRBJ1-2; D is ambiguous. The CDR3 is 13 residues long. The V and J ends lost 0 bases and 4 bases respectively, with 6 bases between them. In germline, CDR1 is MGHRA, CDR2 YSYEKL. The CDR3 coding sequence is TGCGCCAGCAGCCAAGATGTAGGCTATGGCTACACCTTC. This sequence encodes CASSQDVGYGYTF.

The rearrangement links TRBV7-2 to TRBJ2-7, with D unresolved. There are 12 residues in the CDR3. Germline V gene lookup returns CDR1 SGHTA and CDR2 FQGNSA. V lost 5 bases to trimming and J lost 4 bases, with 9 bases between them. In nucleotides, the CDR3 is TGTGCCAGCAGCCCTACTACATACGAGCAGTACTTC. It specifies CASSPTTYEQYF.

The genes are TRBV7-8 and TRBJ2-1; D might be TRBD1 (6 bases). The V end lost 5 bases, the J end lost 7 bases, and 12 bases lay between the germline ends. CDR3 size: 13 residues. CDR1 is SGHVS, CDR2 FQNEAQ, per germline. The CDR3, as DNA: TGTGCCAGCAGCACAACCAGGGGTAATGAGCAGTTCTTC. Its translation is CASSTTRGNEQFF.

The CDR3 is CASSLGSSILANEQFF. CDR3 sequence (DNA): TGTGCCAGCAGCTTAGGTTCCTCCATACTAGCGAATGAGCAGTTCTTC. The rearrangement uses TRBV11-3 and TRBJ2-1; 7 bases are a match to TRBD2. This CDR3 has 16 amino acids. The V and J ends lost 1 base and 7 bases, in that order; junction bases with no gene match: 10. Per the germline V gene, CDR1 is SGHNT and CDR2 is YENEEA.

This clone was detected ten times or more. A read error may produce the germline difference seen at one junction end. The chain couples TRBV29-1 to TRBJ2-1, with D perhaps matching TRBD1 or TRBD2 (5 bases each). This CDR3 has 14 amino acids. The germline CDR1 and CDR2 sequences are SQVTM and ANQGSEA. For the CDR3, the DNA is TGCAGCGCTGAACGGGGACGGGAATGGAGTGAGCAGTTCTTC. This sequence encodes CSAERGREWSEQFF.

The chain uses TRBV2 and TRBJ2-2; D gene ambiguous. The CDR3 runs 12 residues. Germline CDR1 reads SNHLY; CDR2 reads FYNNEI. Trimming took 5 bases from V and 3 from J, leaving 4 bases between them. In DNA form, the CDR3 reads TGTGCCAGCAGTCTAGACACCGGGGAGCTGTTTTTT. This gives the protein CASSLDTGELFF.

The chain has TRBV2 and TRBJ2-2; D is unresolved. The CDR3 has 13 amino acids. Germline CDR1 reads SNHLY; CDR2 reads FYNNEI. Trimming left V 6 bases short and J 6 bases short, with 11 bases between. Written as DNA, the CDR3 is TGTGCCAGCAGGATCTGGGCTCCCGGGGAGCTGTTTTTT. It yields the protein CASRIWAPGELFF.

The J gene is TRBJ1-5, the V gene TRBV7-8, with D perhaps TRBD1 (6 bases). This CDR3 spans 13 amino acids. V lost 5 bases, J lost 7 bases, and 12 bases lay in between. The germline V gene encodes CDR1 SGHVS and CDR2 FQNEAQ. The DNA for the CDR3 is TGTGCCAGCAGCCTCAGGGGATTGCAGCCCCAGCATTTT. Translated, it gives CASSLRGLQPQHF.

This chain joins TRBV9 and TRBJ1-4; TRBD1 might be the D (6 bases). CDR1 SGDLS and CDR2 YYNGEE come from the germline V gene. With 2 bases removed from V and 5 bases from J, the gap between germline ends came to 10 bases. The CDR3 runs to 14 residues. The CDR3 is CASSVSGANEKLFF. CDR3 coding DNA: TGTGCCAGCAGCGTCTCAGGGGCGAATGAAAAACTGTTTTTT.

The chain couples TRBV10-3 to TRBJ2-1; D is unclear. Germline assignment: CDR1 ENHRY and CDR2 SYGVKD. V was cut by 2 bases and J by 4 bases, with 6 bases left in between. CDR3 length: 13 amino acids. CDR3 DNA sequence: TGTGCCATCAGTGAGGAACTTTACAATGAGCAGTTCTTC. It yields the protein CAISEELYNEQFF.

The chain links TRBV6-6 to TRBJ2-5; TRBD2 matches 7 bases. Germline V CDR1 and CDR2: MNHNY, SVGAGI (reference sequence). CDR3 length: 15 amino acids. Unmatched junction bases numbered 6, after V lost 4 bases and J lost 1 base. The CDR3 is CASSSSGTPQETQYF. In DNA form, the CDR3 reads TGTGCCAGCAGTTCCAGCGGGACCCCCCAAGAGACCCAGTACTTC.

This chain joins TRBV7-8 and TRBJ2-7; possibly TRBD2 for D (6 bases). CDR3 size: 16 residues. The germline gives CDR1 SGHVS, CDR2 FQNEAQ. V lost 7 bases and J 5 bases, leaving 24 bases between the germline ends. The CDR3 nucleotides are TGTGCCAGCACAACCCCCCCAGGGCAATGGGAGGACGAGCAGTACTTC. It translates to CASTTPPGQWEDEQYF. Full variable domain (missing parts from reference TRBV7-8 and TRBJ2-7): GAGVSQSPRYKVAKRGQDVALRCDPISGHVSLFWYQQALGQGPEFLTYFQNEAQLDKSGLPSDRFFAERPEGSVSTLKIQRTQQEDSAVYLCASTTPPGQWEDEQYFGPGTRLTVT.

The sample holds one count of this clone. Here the CDR3 reads CASSVRTSGSLGSGEQFF. CDR3 DNA: TGTGCCAGCAGTGTCCGGACTAGCGGGAGCCTTGGTTCGGGAGAGCAGTTCTTC. The chain has TRBV2 and TRBJ2-1; TRBD2 agrees at 13 bases. Germline-derived CDR1 and CDR2 are SNHLY and FYNNEI. CDR3 length equals 18 residues. J gave up 10 bases and V 4 bases, and 16 bases lay outside the gene matches.

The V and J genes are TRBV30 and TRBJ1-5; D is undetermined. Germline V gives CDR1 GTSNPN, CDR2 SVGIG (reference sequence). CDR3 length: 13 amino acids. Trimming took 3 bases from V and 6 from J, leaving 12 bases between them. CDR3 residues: CAWRESGSQPQHF. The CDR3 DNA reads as TGTGCCTGGAGGGAATCGGGGAGTCAGCCCCAGCATTTT. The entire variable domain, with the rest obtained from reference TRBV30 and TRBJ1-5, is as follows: SQTIHQWPATLVQPVGSPLSLECTVEGTSNPNLYWYRQAAGRGLQLLFYSVGIGQISSEVPQNLSASRPQDRQFILSSKKLLLSDSGFYLCAWRESGSQPQHFGDGTRLSIL.

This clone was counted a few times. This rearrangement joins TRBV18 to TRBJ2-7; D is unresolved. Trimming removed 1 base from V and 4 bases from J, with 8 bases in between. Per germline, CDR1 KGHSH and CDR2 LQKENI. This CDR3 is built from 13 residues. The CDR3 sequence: CASSPQHDYEQYF. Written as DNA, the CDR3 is TGTGCCAGCTCACCACAACACGATTACGAGCAGTACTTC.